The source of this T cell receptor (beta chain) is a study of T cell changes during pregnancy in multiple sclerosis. TCRdb's copy holds only in-frame clones and misses some; the assay was immunoSEQ multiplex PCR. The sample yields over 25,000 clones, around 91% seen once. Germline V gives CDR1 SQVTM, CDR2 ANQGSEA. CDR3 length: 13 residues. With V trimmed by 2 bases and J by 6 bases, 4 bases remained unmatched. This receptor was obtained from a female donor with multiple sclerosis, enrolled in a pregnancy study. The J gene is TRBJ1-1, the V gene TRBV29-1; 9 bases line up with TRBD1. The sequences come from CD8+ T cells from peripheral blood mononuclear cells, collected after pregnancy. CDR3 in amino acids: CSVEKGTGPEAFF. The CDR3, as DNA: TGCAGCGTTGAAAAGGGGACAGGGCCTGAAGCTTTCTTT.